What follows is one T cell receptor beta chain and its context. No antigen is known for it. The data stem from a study of tumor-infiltrating lymphocytes in primary liver carcinoma. Study in general: Participating patients were men and women between 30 and 69 years old.

Germline V CDR1 and CDR2: MDHEN, SYDVKM. Trimming pared 2 bases from V and 2 bases from J, leaving 10 bases between. The CDR3 covers 15 residues. Making TCR beta cDNA involved approximately 0.5 ug total RNA and a constant-region primer. Slightly modified ARM-PCR with three nested multiplex PCR rounds yielded TCR beta libraries. In the first two PCR rounds, TRBV1-TRBV30 forward primers were paired with a C-beta reverse primer, and each round lasted nine to ten cycles. MiXCR, applied by TCRdb to the multiplex PCR reads, yields one record per CDR3 protein. The table includes under 200,000 distinct CDR3 sequences, around three fifths detected once. The blood RNA (from unsorted whole blood) was obtained, and germline DNA was also extracted. Findings of the study overall: Lower overlap was observed for tumor-adjacent and tumor-blood pairs relative to tumor region pairs.

The chain couples TRBV28 to TRBJ2-4; possibly TRBD1 for D (6 bases). Sequenced material: peripheral blood. This receptor was obtained from a woman aged 60 to 75 with primary liver carcinoma and hepatitis B virus infection. The CDR3 bases are TGTGCCAGCAGTTTAACGGACAGATCCAAAAACATTCAGTACTTC. Amino acid sequence: CASSLTDRSKNIQYF.